A single sample gave rise to the 14 T cell receptor beta chains below, sequenced in a study of T cells in narcolepsy. Some clones are missing from TCRdb's copy, which holds only in-frame ones; the method was immunoSEQ multiplex PCR. The repertoire has under 35,000 clones, 85% to 90% of them found once; the top ten carry around 1.2%. Sequenced: CD45RA- memory CD4+ T cells from PBMCs. The source of these receptors is a human donor with narcolepsy.

The chain couples TRBV7-2 to TRBJ1-2, with TRBD1 identical over 10 bases. Germline-derived CDR1 and CDR2 are SGHTA and FQGNSA. The CDR3 has 15 amino acids. The V and J ends lost 5 bases and 7 bases, in that order; junction bases with no gene match: 10. DNA of the CDR3: TGTGCCAGCAGCCTACGCTCGGGACAGGGGAGTGGCTACACCTTC. Its protein product is CASSLRSGQGSGYTF.

This clone was observed a handful of times. V usage is TRBV6-1 and J usage is TRBJ2-1; D might be TRBD2 (6 bases). The CDR3 loop spans 15 amino acids. Germline V lookup: CDR1 MNHNS, CDR2 SASEGT. V was trimmed by 6 bases and J by 4 bases, leaving 16 bases between them. CDR3 amino acids: CASSPRQGLYNEQFF. As DNA, the CDR3 is TGTGCCAGCAGCCCTCGGCAGGGACTTTACAATGAGCAGTTCTTC.

The chain is built from TRBV2 and TRBJ2-6; D unclear. This CDR3 has 17 amino acids. Trimming removed 2 bases at V and 0 bases at J, with 11 bases between. Germline V gives CDR1 SNHLY, CDR2 FYNNEI. The CDR3 DNA is TGTGCCAGCAGTGAATTAACGGCGAGCTCTGGGGCCAACGTCCTGACTTTC. Encoded protein: CASSELTASSGANVLTF.

The V and J genes are TRBV5-6 and TRBJ2-1, with 7 bases fitting TRBD2. The junction had 9 bases not matched to a gene; V was cut back by 3 bases and J by 3 bases. The CDR3 contains 16 residues. Germline V lookup: CDR1 SGHDT, CDR2 YYEEEE. CDR3 DNA: TGTGCCAGCAGCTCTGTAGCGGGTTGGAACTACAATGAGCAGTTCTTC. Amino acids: CASSSVAGWNYNEQFF.

J is TRBJ2-7 and V is TRBV18, with 8 positions matching TRBD1. J gave up 2 bases and V 4 bases, and 4 bases lay outside the gene matches. Germline CDR1 reads KGHSH; CDR2 reads LQKENI. The CDR3 has 14 residues. The CDR3, as DNA: TGTGCCAGCTCACAATCAGGGGGCCCCTACGAGCAGTACTTC. It specifies CASSQSGGPYEQYF. Variable domain in full (rest from reference TRBV18 and TRBJ2-7): NAGVMQNPRHLVRRRGQEARLRCSPMKGHSHVYWYRQLPEEGLKFMVYLQKENIIDESGMPKERFSAEFPKEGPSILRIQQVVRGDSAAYFCASSQSGGPYEQYFGPGTRLTVT.

The chain joins TRBV18 to TRBJ1-1; no clear D gene. Germline CDR1 reads KGHSH; CDR2 reads LQKENI. V was trimmed by 3 bases and J by 2 bases, leaving 7 bases between them. The CDR3 extends over 13 amino acids. CDR3: CASSPIPNTEAFF. DNA for the CDR3: TGTGCCAGCTCACCGATCCCTAACACTGAAGCTTTCTTT.

This clone was seen a few times. The chain combines TRBV4-2 with TRBJ2-6, with 7 nucleotides matching TRBD1. The ends lost 3 bases at V and 2 bases at J; junction bases unmatched: 10. The V gene's germline CDR1 is LGHNA and CDR2 YNFKEQ. The CDR3 has 18 amino acids. CDR3 DNA sequence: TGTGCCAGCAGCCAGCACAGCAGAGGGGGCACTGGGGCCAACGTCCTGACTTTC. This translates into CASSQHSRGGTGANVLTF.

The chain carries TRBV27 and TRBJ1-5; D is unclear. Trimming took 6 bases from V and 8 from J, leaving 8 bases between them. The CDR3 totals 11 residues. Germline V gene sequence: CDR1 MNHEY, CDR2 SMNVEV (reference sequence). CDR3 coding DNA: TGTGCCAGCAGCCCCACAGAGCCCCAGCATTTT. This translates into CASSPTEPQHF.

This clone showed up just once. CDR3 in DNA: TGTGCCAGCAGTTTGTGGGGGGAATCCTACAATGAGCAGTTCTTC. Residues: CASSLWGESYNEQFF. This rearrangement joins TRBV27 to TRBJ2-1, with D perhaps matching TRBD2 (6 bases). This CDR3 comprises 15 residues. The ends were cut back, 3 bases at V and 1 base at J, with 10 bases in the middle. CDR1 and CDR2 (germline): MNHEY, SMNVEV (reference sequence).

This clone has just a few counts. V is TRBV5-1 and J is TRBJ2-1; TRBD1 agrees at 8 bases. The CDR3 length is 14 residues. Per germline, CDR1 SGHRS and CDR2 YFSETQ. V lost 4 bases and J lost 6; bases outside the gene matches: 6. The CDR3 region is CASSLNTGGNEQFF. CDR3 bases: TGCGCCAGCAGCCTGAACACAGGGGGCAATGAGCAGTTCTTC.

The chain employs TRBV4-3 and TRBJ2-1; 7 nucleotides match TRBD2. J was trimmed by 0 bases and V by 0 bases; bases with no gene match: 17. The CDR3 covers 21 residues. Germline V gene lookup returns CDR1 LGHNA and CDR2 YSLEER. Written as DNA, the CDR3 is TGCGCCAGCAGCCAAGATTTGGTTGGGGGGGGACGTTTAAGCTCCTACAATGAGCAGTTCTTC. Translating gives CASSQDLVGGGRLSSYNEQFF.

This sequence joins TRBV19 and TRBJ1-5, with 7 bases fitting TRBD1. The CDR3 extends over 15 amino acids. Germline lookup yields CDR1 LNHDA and CDR2 SQIVND (reference sequence). Trimming removed 5 bases from V and 1 base from J; junction bases left unmatched: 5. The DNA of the CDR3 is TGTGCCAGTAGTGAAGGGGGCGGGAGCAATCAGCCCCAGCATTTT. Protein product: CASSEGGGSNQPQHF. Looking up the rest from reference TRBV19 and TRBJ1-5 gives the full variable domain: DGGITQSPKYLFRKEGQNVTLSCEQNLNHDAMYWYRQDPGQGLRLIYYSQIVNDFQKGDIAEGYSVSREKKESFPLTVTSAQKNPTAFYLCASSEGGGSNQPQHFGDGTRLSIL.

This chain uses TRBV19 with TRBJ1-5; 7 bases match TRBD1. Germline V gives CDR1 LNHDA, CDR2 SQIVND (reference sequence). The CDR3 length is 15 residues. Germline trimming cut 6 bases from V and 4 bases from J; bases unmatched to any gene: 9. The CDR3 DNA is TGTGCCAGTAGGCGTCCGGGACAGAAAAATCAGCCCCAGCATTTT. Translating it yields CASRRPGQKNQPQHF.

The gene calls are TRBV7-3 and TRBJ2-7; weak D call: TRBD1 (6 bases). Germline CDR1 SGHTA, CDR2 FQGTGA. V was clipped by 2 bases and J by 0 bases, with 14 bases between them. The CDR3 extends over 16 amino acids. The CDR3 reads CASSLGDRMSSYEQYF. CDR3 nucleotide sequence: TGTGCCAGCAGCTTAGGCGACAGGATGAGCTCCTACGAGCAGTACTTC.